This TCR beta chain emerged from a study of OX40 agonist ivuxolimab in advanced cancers. Here immunoSEQ multiplex PCR was the method, and the copy in TCRdb shows in-frame clones only, minus some. The table records some 100,000 clones, 90% of them present only once. The sequence was obtained from an adult with an advanced solid tumor such as melanoma, head and neck, liver or kidney cancer. Sequenced material: CD4+ or CD8+ T cells sorted from blood, taken in a trial of the OX40 agonist ivuxolimab.

CDR3 nucleotide sequence: TGTGCCAGCAGCACGGTTTATGAGGAGCAGTTCTTC. The encoded protein is CASSTVYEEQFF. The chain joins TRBV6-1 to TRBJ2-1; no reliable D call. Trimming left V 6 bases short and J 10 bases short, with 13 bases between. Looked up from germline, CDR1 is MNHNS and CDR2 is SASEGT. The CDR3 has 12 residues.